Listed below are T cell receptor beta chains from one sample, sequenced in a study of T-cell memory formation after mild COVID-19. TCRdb processed the 5' RACE reads anew with MiXCR; each CDR3 protein has one entry. The sample includes 150,000 or so distinct CDR3 sequences, 11% of them seen just once. The sample consisted of PBMCs or a T cell subset sorted from them (not recorded which). These receptors were collected from a man aged 18 to 35 who had mild COVID-19 (a few samples of this study predate the infection). Cell type and time point are not known. Both conserved end residues are part of each CDR3. Each record gives: D gene, clone size, V gene, J gene, CDR3 protein, CDR3 DNA. The D gene is left open where the match is weak. The listing skips clone size in some rows; elsewhere it reads once, few, many or a size class.

NA	NA	TRBV2	TRBJ1-3	CASSIDSGNTIYF	TGTGCCAGCTCTATTGATTCTGGAAACACCATATATTTT
TRBD2	many	TRBV9	TRBJ2-3	CASSVDGGSTDTQYF	TGTGCCAGCAGCGTAGACGGGGGGAGCACAGATACGCAGTATTTT
NA	NA	TRBV15	TRBJ2-5	CATSRGRWRLGETQYF	TGTGCCACCAGCAGAGGCCGGTGGCGCCTAGGAGAGACCCAGTACTTC
TRBD2	few	TRBV7-2	TRBJ2-5	CASSPGAIGGAGETQYF	TGTGCCAGCAGTCCCGGCGCGATCGGGGGGGCCGGCGAGACCCAGTACTTC
NA	NA	TRBV9	TRBJ2-3	CASSVVLTDTQYF	TGTGCCAGCAGCGTAGTCCTCACAGATACGCAGTATTTT
NA	few	TRBV4-1	TRBJ2-3	CASSQEDGYTQYF	TGCGCCAGCAGCCAAGAAGACGGATATACGCAGTATTTT
NA	few	TRBV4-2	TRBJ1-1	CASSQDPPGGEAFF	TGTGCCAGCAGCCAAGACCCCCCGGGGGGCGAAGCTTTCTTT
TRBD2	NA	TRBV4-1	TRBJ2-3	CASSQPGLAGGPSSPDTQYF	TGCGCCAGCAGCCAACCTGGACTAGCGGGGGGGCCAAGCTCACCAGATACGCAGTATTTT
NA	medium-sized	TRBV20-1	TRBJ2-3	CSARDGPRGADTQYF	TGCAGTGCTAGAGATGGGCCCAGGGGGGCAGATACGCAGTATTTT
NA	NA	TRBV4-3	TRBJ2-3	CASSRKQSTDTQYF	TGCGCCAGCAGCCGAAAACAAAGCACAGATACGCAGTATTTT
NA	NA	TRBV20-1	TRBJ2-3	CSEQGRGTDTQYF	TGCAGTGAACAGGGGAGGGGCACAGATACGCAGTATTTT
NA	few	TRBV19	TRBJ1-1	CASSHRNTEAFF	TGTGCCAGTAGTCACAGGAACACTGAAGCTTTCTTT
NA	NA	TRBV7-9	TRBJ1-4	CASSPLDVHEKLFF	TGTGCCAGCAGCCCCCTGGACGTTCATGAAAAACTGTTTTTT
NA	many	TRBV5-1	TRBJ2-2	CASSQTTNTGELFF	TGCGCCAGCAGCCAGACAACGAACACCGGGGAGCTGTTTTTT
TRBD1	many	TRBV4-3	TRBJ2-5	CASSHAGTAATQYF	TGCGCCAGCAGCCATGCCGGGACAGCGGCTACCCAGTACTTC
TRBD2	few	TRBV7-2	TRBJ2-1	CASSLDGGAWDEQFF	TGTGCCAGCAGCTTAGACGGGGGGGCCTGGGATGAGCAGTTCTTC
NA	NA	TRBV6-5	TRBJ1-5	CASSNYRDSSNQPQHF	TGTGCCAGCAGTAATTACAGGGATTCTAGCAATCAGCCCCAGCATTTT
NA	many	TRBV4-2	TRBJ2-5	CASSQGPATQETQYF	TGTGCCAGCAGCCAGGGGCCCGCCACCCAAGAGACCCAGTACTTC
NA	many	TRBV4-1	TRBJ2-7	CASSHLGTPTYEQYF	TGCGCCAGCAGCCACCTAGGGACCCCCACCTACGAGCAGTACTTC
TRBD1	NA	TRBV29-1	TRBJ1-2	CSVEDRGQNGYTF	TGCAGCGTGGAGGACAGGGGGCAGAATGGCTACACCTTC
TRBD1	NA	TRBV5-1	TRBJ1-1	CASSKGQGLENSKAFF	TGCGCCAGCAGCAAGGGACAGGGTTTGGAAAACTCTAAAGCTTTCTTT
NA	NA	TRBV11-2	TRBJ1-2	CASSPGSRTGYTF	TGTGCCAGCAGTCCAGGGTCCAGAACTGGCTACACCTTC
TRBD1	many	TRBV12-3/TRBV12-4	TRBJ2-7	CASSRTGPYEQYF	TGTGCCAGCAGTCGGACAGGGCCCTACGAGCAGTACTTC
TRBD1	NA	TRBV5-1	TRBJ2-2	CASSFTGGDTGELFF	TGCGCCAGCAGCTTCACAGGGGGAGACACCGGGGAGCTGTTTTTT
NA	NA	TRBV30	TRBJ1-2	CAWSVRVIDYGYTF	TGTGCCTGGAGTGTCAGGGTAATCGACTATGGCTACACCTTC
NA	few	TRBV12-3/TRBV12-4	TRBJ2-3	CASSLSLTDTQYF	TGTGCCAGCAGTTTAAGCTTGACAGATACGCAGTATTTT
TRBD1	NA	TRBV6-2/TRBV6-3	TRBJ1-5	CASRETGGGQPQHF	TGTGCCAGCAGAGAGACAGGGGGCGGTCAGCCCCAGCATTTT
TRBD1	few	TRBV5-1	TRBJ2-1	CASSSPGTGGYNEQFF	TGCGCCAGCAGCAGCCCGGGGACAGGGGGCTACAATGAGCAGTTCTTC
NA	few	TRBV6-5	TRBJ2-3	CASSYSPWGTDTQYF	TGTGCCAGCAGTTACAGTCCTTGGGGAACAGATACGCAGTATTTT
NA	few	TRBV7-2	TRBJ1-1	CASSPGRSLTEAFF	TGTGCCAGCAGCCCGGGAAGGAGTCTCACTGAAGCTTTCTTT
TRBD1	NA	TRBV19	TRBJ2-4	CASSPSDRGRSIQYF	TGTGCCAGTAGTCCCTCCGACAGGGGGCGGTCCATTCAGTACTTC
NA	many	TRBV15	TRBJ2-2	CATRVGQNTGELFF	TGTGCCACCAGGGTAGGGCAAAACACCGGGGAGCTGTTTTTT
TRBD1	NA	TRBV18	TRBJ2-3	CASSRDRGRGIGDTQYF	TGTGCCAGCTCACGGGACAGGGGGCGAGGGATTGGAGATACGCAGTATTTT
TRBD2	few	TRBV6-5	TRBJ2-7	CASSYSIAGGPWEQYF	TGTGCCAGCAGTTACTCGATAGCGGGGGGACCTTGGGAGCAGTACTTC
NA	many	TRBV10-2	TRBJ2-5	CASTGVDGGTQYF	TGCGCCAGCACCGGGGTGGACGGAGGGACCCAGTACTTC
NA	few	TRBV6-2/TRBV6-3	TRBJ1-5	CASSLRPTDPTFYSNQPQHF	TGTGCCAGCAGCCTCCGGCCGACAGACCCGACATTTTATAGCAATCAGCCCCAGCATTTT
NA	NA	TRBV5-1	TRBJ2-7	CASSLGGDNGYEQYF	TGCGCCAGCAGCTTGGGCGGGGACAACGGCTACGAGCAGTACTTC
NA	NA	TRBV5-1	TRBJ2-3	CASSIGGTDTQYF	TGCGCCAGCAGCATCGGGGGCACAGATACGCAGTATTTT
NA	many	TRBV2	TRBJ1-2	CASTLRRDTGYTF	TGTGCCAGCACCTTGCGAAGGGATACGGGCTACACCTTC
NA	many	TRBV5-1	TRBJ1-1	CASSFVRDTEAFF	TGCGCCAGCAGCTTCGTACGGGACACTGAAGCTTTCTTT
NA	NA	TRBV6-6	TRBJ1-5	CASSTGWSQHF	TGTGCCAGCAGTACGGGTTGGTCCCAGCATTTT
NA	NA	TRBV19	TRBJ1-2	CASSIRQNYGYTF	TGTGCCAGTAGTATAAGGCAGAACTATGGCTACACCTTC
NA	few	TRBV5-1	TRBJ2-5	CASSLAGAYQETQYF	TGCGCCAGCAGCTTGGCCGGGGCCTACCAAGAGACCCAGTACTTC
NA	NA	TRBV12-3/TRBV12-4	TRBJ2-4	CASSKSIKNIQYF	TGTGCCAGCAGCAAATCGATCAAAAACATTCAGTACTTC
TRBD1	few	TRBV7-3	TRBJ1-1	CASSPGGRPTEAFF	TGTGCCAGCAGCCCAGGGGGGAGGCCCACTGAAGCTTTCTTT
TRBD2	few	TRBV20-1	TRBJ2-1	CSARVGGSSNEQFF	TGCAGTGCTAGAGTCGGGGGGTCATCCAATGAGCAGTTCTTC
NA	NA	TRBV7-9	TRBJ1-1	CASSLAGWGAEAFF	TGTGCCAGCAGCTTAGCGGGGTGGGGGGCGGAAGCTTTCTTT
TRBD2	NA	TRBV7-7	TRBJ2-5	CASSSGLAGGYQETQYF	TGTGCCAGCAGCTCGGGACTAGCGGGGGGGTACCAAGAGACCCAGTACTTC
NA	NA	TRBV12-3/TRBV12-4	TRBJ1-2	CASSLEGRGSGYTF	TGTGCCAGCAGTTTGGAGGGTAGGGGTAGCGGCTACACCTTC
NA	few	TRBV12-3/TRBV12-4	TRBJ2-6	CASSITGSSGANVLTF	TGTGCCAGCAGTATCACAGGGAGCTCTGGGGCCAACGTCCTGACTTTC
NA	few	TRBV25-1	TRBJ1-3	CASRGTGAGNTIYF	TGTGCCAGCAGGGGTACAGGCGCCGGAAACACCATATATTTT
NA	few	TRBV20-1	TRBJ2-3	CSARGAGTRTDTQYF	TGCAGTGCTAGAGGGGCCGGTACCCGCACAGATACGCAGTATTTT
TRBD2	NA	TRBV19	TRBJ2-7	CASSIGRGGEQYF	TGTGCCAGTAGTATTGGGAGGGGAGGCGAGCAGTACTTC
NA	few	TRBV20-1	TRBJ2-7	CSAPPATAGEQYF	TGCAGTGCCCCCCCCGCCACAGCCGGTGAGCAGTACTTC